A single sample is the source of the 12 T cell receptor beta chains below, sequenced in a study of shared clonotypes between healthy human individuals (dated by TCRdb to 2020 to 2022). CD8 naive samples were obtained by positive selection for CCR7 among CD45RO-negative cells, yielding a CD45RA+CCR7+ population from which TemRA cells were excluded. To prepare the library, the immunoSEQ multiplex PCR assay was applied. TCRdb's version of the immuneACCESS table is confined to in-frame rearrangements and falls short of the full clone set. An unresolved V gene accounts for under half of the shortfall where checked; the remainder is of unknown origin. This sample is represented by some 630,000 clones; 90% to 97% of them were singletons. About 0.11% of the sample lies in the top ten. The material sequenced was naive CD8+ T cells sorted from blood. Per the publication, the cell subset or site label means: CD45RA+CCR7+. The source of these receptors is a woman in her thirties in good health.

The chain joins TRBV5-6 to TRBJ2-7; the D gene could be TRBD1 or TRBD2 (5 bases each). The germline gives CDR1 SGHDT, CDR2 YYEEEE. This CDR3 has 14 amino acids. V was cut by 5 bases and J by 3 bases, with 15 bases left in between. The CDR3 region has the DNA TGTGCCAGCAGTTCTGGGACGGGTCTCTACGAGCAGTACTTC. Its translation is CASSSGTGLYEQYF. Full variable domain (missing parts from reference TRBV5-6 and TRBJ2-7): DAGVTQSPTHLIKTRGQQVTLRCSPKSGHDTVSWYQQALGQGPQFIFQYYEEEERQRGNFPDRFSGHQFPNYSSELNVNALLLGDSALYLCASSSGTGLYEQYFGPGTRLTVT.

This sequence joins TRBV5-3 and TRBJ1-5; D not resolved. TRBV5-3 is labeled an ORF, and its function is uncertain. The CDR3 length is 14 residues. V lost 0 bases and J 0 bases, leaving 4 bases between the germline ends. The CDR3 DNA reads TGTGCCAGAAGCTTGGGACTTAGCAATCAGCCCCAGCATTTT. Translating it yields CARSLGLSNQPQHF.

The chain links TRBV6-5 to TRBJ2-7; 7 bases line up with TRBD1. The germline CDR1 and CDR2 sequences are MNHEY and SVGAGI. This CDR3 has 13 residues. With V trimmed by 6 bases and J by 3 bases, 5 bases remained unmatched. CDR3 DNA sequence: TGTGCCAGCAGCCATGGACAGGACTACGAGCAGTACTTC. Its translation: CASSHGQDYEQYF.

The genes are TRBV7-9 and TRBJ2-1; TRBD2 matches 14 bases. The CDR3 has 16 amino acids. Germline V gives CDR1 SEHNR, CDR2 FQNEAQ (reference sequence). Trimming at V came to 5 bases and at J to 8 bases, leaving 8 bases not matched to a gene. The chain's CDR3 is CASSLGTSGSLHEQFF. In nucleotides, the CDR3 is TGTGCCAGCAGCCTCGGGACTAGCGGGAGCCTCCATGAGCAGTTCTTC.

The CDR3 DNA reads as TGTGCCAGCAGCTTGCAGGGGTCCCTCTCCTACGAGCAGTACTTC. Its protein product is CASSLQGSLSYEQYF. V and J are TRBV5-6 and TRBJ2-7; TRBD1 might be the D (6 bases). This CDR3 is built from 15 residues. CDR1 is SGHDT and CDR2 is YYEEEE in the germline V gene. The V end lost 1 base, the J end lost 0 bases, and 11 bases lay between the germline ends.

This chain links TRBV23-1 with TRBJ2-7; 11 bases align to TRBD2. TRBV23-1 is identified as an open reading frame with a role that is uncertain. The CDR3 runs 15 residues. The V segment lost 5 bases and the J segment 5 bases; nucleotides outside the gene matches: 8. CDR3 loop: CASSSTSGSYNEQYF. The CDR3 DNA sequence: TGCGCCAGCAGTTCTACTAGCGGGAGTTATAACGAGCAGTACTTC.

The J gene is TRBJ1-6, the V gene TRBV9; TRBD1 matches 7 bases. The CDR3 has 16 amino acids. Germline CDR1 SGDLS, CDR2 YYNGEE. V shed 2 bases, J shed 7 bases, and the junction held 9 bases outside the gene matches. This CDR3 reads CASSVASGTENSPLHF. CDR3 bases: TGTGCCAGCAGCGTCGCCTCCGGGACAGAAAATTCACCCCTCCACTTT.

The gene calls are TRBV30 and TRBJ2-2, with D unclear. The CDR3 is 14 residues long. Germline V lookup: CDR1 GTSNPN, CDR2 SVGIG (reference sequence). The V end lost 6 bases, the J end lost 8 bases, and 19 bases lay between the germline ends. CDR3 in DNA: TGTGCCTGCCACCGATCGAAGGATTTAGGGGAGCTGTTTTTT. It codes for CACHRSKDLGELFF.

This chain links TRBV4-1 with TRBJ2-7, with D maybe TRBD1 (5 bases). The V gene lost 1 base and the J gene lost 2 bases, with 12 bases spanning the gap. The germline CDR1 and CDR2 sequences are MGHRA and YSYEKL. The CDR3 consists of 15 residues. The CDR3 DNA sequence: TGCGCCAGCAGCCAAGTTTCAGGGTTCCCCTACGAGCAGTACTTC. Amino acid sequence: CASSQVSGFPYEQYF.

A single count supports this clone. V usage is TRBV7-8 and J usage is TRBJ2-2; D may be TRBD1 or TRBD2 (6 bases each). Germline CDR1 is SGHVS and CDR2 is FQNEAQ. V lost 3 bases and J 0 bases, leaving 14 bases between the germline ends. The CDR3 has 17 amino acids. Here the CDR3 DNA reads TGTGCCAGCAGCTTTTTTCGGGGGCCCGCGAACACCGGGGAGCTGTTTTTT. It translates to CASSFFRGPANTGELFF.

This clone was recorded only once. CDR3 amino acids: CATKEQEDITGQETQYF. The CDR3, as DNA: TGTGCCACCAAGGAGCAGGAAGACATCACGGGCCAAGAGACCCAGTACTTC. The chain has TRBV15 and TRBJ2-5; D gene unclear. There are 17 residues in the CDR3. Per germline, CDR1 LNHNV and CDR2 YYDKDF (reference sequence). V was shortened by 7 bases and J by 1 base, with 22 bases between the two germline ends.

The chain has TRBV14 and TRBJ2-5, with TRBD2 matching over 8 bases. The length of the CDR3 is 14 residues. In germline, CDR1 is SGHDN, CDR2 FVKESK. The junction had 6 bases not matched to a gene; V was cut back by 4 bases and J by 5 bases. The CDR3 DNA follows: TGTGCCAGCAGCCTGTTAGCGGGACTGGAGACCCAGTACTTC. The encoded protein is CASSLLAGLETQYF. Combining the CDR3 with reference TRBV14 and TRBJ2-5 gives the whole variable domain EAGVTQFPSHSVIEKGQTVTLRCDPISGHDNLYWYRRVMGKEIKFLLHFVKESKQDESGMPNNRFLAERTGGTYSTLKVQPAELEDSGVYFCASSLLAGLETQYFGPGTRLLVL.